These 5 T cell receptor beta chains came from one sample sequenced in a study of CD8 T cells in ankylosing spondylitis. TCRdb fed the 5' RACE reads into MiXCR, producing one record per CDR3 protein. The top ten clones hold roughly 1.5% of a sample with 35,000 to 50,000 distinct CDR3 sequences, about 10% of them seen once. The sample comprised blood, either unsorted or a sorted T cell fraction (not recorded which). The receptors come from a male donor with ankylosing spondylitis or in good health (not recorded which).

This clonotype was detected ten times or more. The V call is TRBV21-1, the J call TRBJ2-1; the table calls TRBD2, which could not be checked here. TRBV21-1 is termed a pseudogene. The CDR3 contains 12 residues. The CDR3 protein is CASSGGLNEQFF. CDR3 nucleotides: TGTGCCAGCAGCGGGGGACTCAATGAGCAGTTCTTC.

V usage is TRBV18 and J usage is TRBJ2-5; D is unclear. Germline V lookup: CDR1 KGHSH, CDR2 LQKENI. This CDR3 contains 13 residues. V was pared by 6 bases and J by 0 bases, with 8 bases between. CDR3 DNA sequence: TGTGCCAGCTCCCTCGGACACCAAGAGACCCAGTACTTC. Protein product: CASSLGHQETQYF.

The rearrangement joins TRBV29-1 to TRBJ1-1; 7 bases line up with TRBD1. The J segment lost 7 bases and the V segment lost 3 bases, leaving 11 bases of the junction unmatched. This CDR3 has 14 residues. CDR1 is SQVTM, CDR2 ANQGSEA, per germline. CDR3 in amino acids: CSVDLTGARGEAFF. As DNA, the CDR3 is TGCAGCGTTGACTTAACAGGGGCTCGGGGTGAAGCTTTCTTT.

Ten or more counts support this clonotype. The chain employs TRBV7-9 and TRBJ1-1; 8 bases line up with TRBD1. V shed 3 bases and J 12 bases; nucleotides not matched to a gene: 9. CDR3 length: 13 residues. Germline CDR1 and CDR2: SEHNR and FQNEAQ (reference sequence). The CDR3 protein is CASSLGRGRFPFF. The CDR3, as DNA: TGTGCCAGCAGCTTGGGCAGGGGGCGGTTTCCTTTCTTT. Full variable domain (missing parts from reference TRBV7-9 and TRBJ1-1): DTGVSQNPRHKITKRGQNVTFRCDPISEHNRLYWYRQTLGQGPEFLTYFQNEAQLEKSRLLSDRFSAERPKGSFSTLEIQRTEQGDSAMYLCASSLGRGRFPFFGQGTRLTVV.

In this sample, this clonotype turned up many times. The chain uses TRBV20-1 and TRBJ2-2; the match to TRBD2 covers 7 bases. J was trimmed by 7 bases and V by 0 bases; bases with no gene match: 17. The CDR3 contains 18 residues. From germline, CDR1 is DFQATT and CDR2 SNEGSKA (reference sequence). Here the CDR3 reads CSARDRGTTPRRCGELFF. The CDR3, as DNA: TGCAGTGCTAGAGATCGAGGGACTACCCCCCGGAGGTGCGGGGAGCTGTTTTTT.